This TCR beta chain was found in a study of persistence of HIV-infected CD4 T cells. Study-wide background: CD4+ T cells responding to CMV or HIV-1 Gag were isolated.

The stimulus was an HIV-1 Gag 15-mer peptide pool, about 1 ug/peptide/mL. CD40L-negative CD69-negative CD45RO-high memory CD4+ T cells were sorted as populations depleted of antigen-responding cells. Inclusion required CMV-positive serology and CD4+ counts above 400 cells/uL. Sequencing used immunoSEQ version 4 in survey mode. Produced via immunoSEQ multiplex PCR; TCRdb's table is partial and in-frame only. This table has 35,000 or so clones, about 84% appearing once. The germline CDR1 and CDR2 sequences are SGHNT and YENEEA. The CDR3 spans 19 residues. Trimming took 5 bases from V and 1 from J; bases not matched to a gene: 13. As regards this clone: Its matching antigen is unknown.

The rearrangement uses TRBV11-3 and TRBJ2-6; TRBD1 matches 8 bases. The receptor comes from an adult with HIV. The donor label of this sample is uncertain. The source was cultured CD4+ T cells from PBMCs, collected from a patient who received antiretroviral therapy. CDR3 in DNA: TGTGCCAGCAGCCCAAACCCTGGGACAGGCGGATCTGGGGCCAACGTCCTGACTTTC. Translating it yields CASSPNPGTGGSGANVLTF.